Each of the 9 T cell receptor beta chains below was sequenced from the same sample in a study of cytomegalovirus exposure and HLA in healthy donors (dated by TCRdb to 2016 to 2017). Library creation used the immunoSEQ multiplex PCR assay. TCRdb obtained this table from immuneACCESS and retained in-frame rearrangements with V and J assigned. These tables miss some clones; where compared with another copy, unresolved V genes account for less than half of the shortfall, and the remainder is unexplained. Present in this sample are some 45,000 clones, approximately 90% of which were seen just once. 5.5% to 6.5% of the sample belongs to the ten largest clones. The sample taken for sequencing was PBMCs. The receptors derive from a man in his late teens or twenties in good health and CMV-seronegative.

The rearrangement joins TRBV7-2 to TRBJ2-3, with D possibly TRBD2 on 7 matching bases. Germline CDR1 reads SGHTA; CDR2 reads FQGNSA. The CDR3 loop spans 16 amino acids. Trimming cost V 5 bases and J 6 bases, with 21 bases left between them. This CDR3 reads CASSGRGGGGGDTQYF. DNA for the CDR3: TGTGCCAGCAGCGGCCGTGGTGGGGGAGGGGGGGATACGCAGTATTTT.

The chain joins TRBV7-9 to TRBJ2-5; 8 bases map to TRBD1. The CDR3 sequence is 17 residues long. CDR1 and CDR2 from the germline V gene are SEHNR and FQNEAQ (reference sequence). V shed 0 bases and J 4 bases; nucleotides not matched to a gene: 10. The CDR3 sequence: CASSLAETGDLGETQYF. The CDR3 DNA is TGTGCCAGCAGCTTAGCGGAGACAGGGGATCTGGGAGAGACCCAGTACTTC.

This clone was counted once. The chain uses TRBV6-6 and TRBJ2-1; 10 bases align to TRBD2. The CDR3 length is 14 residues. J lost 8 bases, V lost 7 bases, and 8 bases had no gene match. Looked up from germline, CDR1 is MNHNY and CDR2 is SVGAGI (reference sequence). CDR3 residues: CASTPSGSVDEQFF. CDR3 DNA sequence: TGTGCCAGCACCCCTAGCGGGAGCGTCGATGAGCAGTTCTTC.

The V and J genes are TRBV5-1 and TRBJ2-7, with 15 positions matching TRBD2. J was trimmed by 3 bases and V by 3 bases; bases with no gene match: 7. The CDR3 runs 17 residues. Germline-derived CDR1 and CDR2 are SGHRS and YFSETQ. Here the CDR3 reads CASSSGLAGGKDYEQYF. The CDR3 DNA reads as TGCGCCAGCAGCTCGGGACTAGCGGGGGGCAAGGACTACGAGCAGTACTTC.

The chain has TRBV2 and TRBJ2-1; D is ambiguous. CDR1 and CDR2 (germline): SNHLY, FYNNEI. The CDR3 has 14 amino acids. V gave up 3 bases and J gave up 3 bases, with 9 bases separating them. The CDR3 nucleotides are TGTGCCAGCAGTGACAGAAGAAACTACAATGAGCAGTTCTTC. It encodes CASSDRRNYNEQFF. The whole variable domain, remainder taken from reference TRBV2 and TRBJ2-1, is EPEVTQTPSHQVTQMGQEVILRCVPISNHLYFYWYRQILGQKVEFLVSFYNNEISEKSEIFDDQFSVERPDGSNFTLKIRSTKLEDSAMYFCASSDRRNYNEQFFGPGTRLTVL.

The rearrangement joins TRBV4-2 to TRBJ1-2, with 7 bases lining up with TRBD1. Germline V gene lookup returns CDR1 LGHNA and CDR2 YNFKEQ. Trimming at V came to 0 bases and at J to 3 bases, leaving 10 bases not matched to a gene. The CDR3 extends over 17 amino acids. The CDR3 loop is CASSQDRRDSGYYGYTF. The CDR3 DNA is TGTGCCAGCAGCCAAGATAGGCGGGACAGTGGGTACTATGGCTACACCTTC.

V and J are TRBV7-3 and TRBJ1-1, with TRBD1 identical over 12 bases. Germline V gene data show CDR1 as SGHTA and CDR2 as FQGTGA. This CDR3 has 17 amino acids. With V trimmed by 3 bases and J by 4 bases, 9 bases remained unmatched. DNA for the CDR3: TGTGCCAGCAGCTTGCACCCGGGACAGGGGGCTATCACTGAAGCTTTCTTT. Its protein is CASSLHPGQGAITEAFF.

This clone was recorded only once. The chain couples TRBV2 to TRBJ1-6; D unclear. With 2 bases removed from V and 7 bases from J, the gap between germline ends came to 15 bases. Germline CDR1 is SNHLY and CDR2 is FYNNEI. This CDR3 has 16 residues. Here the CDR3 DNA reads TGTGCCAGCAGTGAATGGCAGGCATCAATGAATTCACCCCTCCACTTT. Translated, it gives CASSEWQASMNSPLHF.

The V gene is TRBV7-2, the J gene TRBJ2-3, with D tentatively TRBD2 (6 bases). Trimming removed 5 bases from V and 1 base from J, with 13 bases in between. CDR1 and CDR2 from the germline V gene are SGHTA and FQGNSA. CDR3 length: 15 amino acids. Here the CDR3 reads CASSTLSGGTDTQYF. The CDR3, as DNA: TGTGCCAGCAGCACCCTTTCGGGGGGCACAGATACGCAGTATTTT. The full variable domain, its missing parts supplied by reference TRBV7-2 and TRBJ2-3, is GAGVSQSPSNKVTEKGKDVELRCDPISGHTALYWYRQSLGQGLEFLIYFQGNSAPDKSGLPSDRFSAERTGGSVSTLTIQRTQQEDSAVYLCASSTLSGGTDTQYFGPGTRLTVL.